Below, 19 T cell receptor beta chains from the same sample are listed, as sequenced in a study of STAT5B mutations in CD4+ large granular lymphocyte leukemia. The assay was immunoSEQ multiplex PCR, and TCRdb's table has in-frame clones only and misses some. The table records more than 45,000 clones, about three quarters of them present only once. Sequenced sample: CD4+ T cells from blood buffy coats. The receptors derive from a human donor in good health.

The rearrangement links TRBV7-8 to TRBJ2-3, with 8 bases identical to TRBD1. The CDR3 is made up of 16 amino acids. The trim removed 5 bases at V and 4 bases at J, leaving 11 bases unmatched. From germline, CDR1 is SGHVS and CDR2 FQNEAQ. Written as DNA, the CDR3 is TGTGCCAGCAGCCCCCGCGGACAGGGTTGGGCAGATACGCAGTATTTT. Its translation is CASSPRGQGWADTQYF.

J is TRBJ2-5 and V is TRBV7-9; a weak D match, TRBD2 (6 bases). Trimming left V 8 bases short and J 1 base short, with 17 bases between. The CDR3 extends over 15 amino acids. CDR1 SEHNR and CDR2 FQNEAQ come from the germline V gene (reference sequence). The CDR3 here is CASHPRQGGQETQYF. Written as DNA, the CDR3 is TGTGCCAGCCATCCAAGGCAGGGAGGCCAAGAGACCCAGTACTTC.

A few counts support this clone. The rearrangement links TRBV4-1 to TRBJ1-5; no clear D gene. Trimming shortened V by 0 bases and J by 2 bases, and 8 bases separated the two germline ends. This CDR3 region has 15 residues. CDR1 MGHRA and CDR2 YSYEKL come from the germline V gene. The DNA of the CDR3 is TGCGCCAGCAGCCAAGAAGGACGGCGCAATCAGCCCCAGCATTTT. This gives the protein CASSQEGRRNQPQHF.

The gene calls are TRBV5-5 and TRBJ2-5; TRBD2 might be the D (7 bases). The germline V gene encodes CDR1 SGHKS and CDR2 YYEKEE (reference sequence). The ends were cut back, 4 bases at V and 3 bases at J, with 13 bases in the middle. The CDR3 extends over 14 amino acids. CDR3 DNA: TGTGCCAGCAGCCCCCGGGGGGCGAAAGAGACCCAGTACTTC. Its protein is CASSPRGAKETQYF.

The genes are TRBV6-6 and TRBJ1-1; D possibly corresponds to TRBD1 (6 bases). Deletions cut 2 bases from V and 0 bases from J, with 7 bases between. CDR3 length: 14 residues. CDR1 is MNHNY, CDR2 SVGAGI, per germline (reference sequence). CDR3 amino acids: CASSYGGVNTEAFF. In DNA form, the CDR3 reads TGTGCCAGCAGTTACGGGGGCGTGAACACTGAAGCTTTCTTT.

This clone has a handful of counts. The chain employs TRBV6-5 and TRBJ1-1; 9 nucleotides match TRBD1. This CDR3 comprises 14 residues. Germline V gene data show CDR1 as MNHEY and CDR2 as SVGAGI. V trimming: 2 bases; J trimming: 8 bases; junction bases outside the gene matches: 6. The CDR3 DNA sequence: TGTGCCAGCAGTTACGGGGGACAGGGCAAAGAAGCTTTCTTT. Translation gives CASSYGGQGKEAFF.

The V and J genes are TRBV19 and TRBJ1-6, with D possibly matching TRBD1 (6 bases). The V gene's germline CDR1 is LNHDA and CDR2 SQIVND (reference sequence). This CDR3 has 14 residues. Trimming stripped 5 bases from V and 6 bases from J, with 11 bases between. The CDR3 sequence is CASSLGQINSPLHF. For the CDR3, the DNA is TGTGCCAGTAGTCTCGGACAGATTAATTCACCCCTCCACTTT.

The J gene is TRBJ1-1, the V gene TRBV7-9; 12 bases agree with TRBD1. The CDR3 runs to 18 residues. The junction had 10 bases not matched to a gene; V was cut back by 5 bases and J by 0 bases. Germline V gene data show CDR1 as SEHNR and CDR2 as FQNEAQ (reference sequence). CDR3 DNA: TGTGCCAGCAGCCCGATTACCGGGACAGGGGGCTTGAACACTGAAGCTTTCTTT. Amino acid sequence: CASSPITGTGGLNTEAFF.

The genes are TRBV28 and TRBJ1-1; 8 bases agree with TRBD1. CDR1 is MDHEN, CDR2 SYDVKM, per germline. V gave up 7 bases and J gave up 6 bases; unmatched junction bases: 7. This CDR3 spans 13 amino acids. CDR3 protein: CASIEQGGPEAFF. CDR3 nucleotide sequence: TGTGCCAGCATTGAACAGGGGGGGCCTGAAGCTTTCTTT.

The V gene is TRBV30, the J gene TRBJ1-2; tentative D call: TRBD1 (6 bases). Germline V CDR1 and CDR2: GTSNPN, SVGIG (reference sequence). V was trimmed by 1 base and J by 4 bases, leaving 10 bases between them. The CDR3 has 13 residues. The CDR3 region has the DNA TGTGCCTGGAGTGCAATGGGGGCCTATGGCTACACCTTC. This gives the protein CAWSAMGAYGYTF.

The V call is TRBV5-1, the J call TRBJ2-7, with D tentatively TRBD2 (5 bases). Germline values: CDR1 SGHRS, CDR2 YFSETQ. V lost 0 bases and J 3 bases, leaving 13 bases between the germline ends. There are 15 residues in the CDR3. The CDR3 sequence is CASSLAGSTDYEQYF. In DNA form, the CDR3 reads TGCGCCAGCAGCTTGGCGGGATCTACAGACTACGAGCAGTACTTC.

This clone has a single count. The V and J genes are TRBV30 and TRBJ2-5; 11 bases are a match to TRBD2. Germline lookup yields CDR1 GTSNPN and CDR2 SVGIG (reference sequence). J lost 4 bases, V lost 3 bases, and 10 bases had no gene match. CDR3 length: 16 amino acids. As DNA, the CDR3 is TGTGCCTGGAGCCCATGGGGTAGCGGGGGGGGAGAGACCCAGTACTTC. Encoded protein: CAWSPWGSGGGETQYF. The variable domain in full, completed from reference TRBV30 and TRBJ2-5, reads SQTIHQWPATLVQPVGSPLSLECTVEGTSNPNLYWYRQAAGRGLQLLFYSVGIGQISSEVPQNLSASRPQDRQFILSSKKLLLSDSGFYLCAWSPWGSGGGETQYFGPGTRLLVL.

The chain is built from TRBV11-2 and TRBJ1-5; no firm D call. Trimming stripped 0 bases from V and 6 bases from J, with 6 bases between. The CDR3 sequence is 13 residues long. CDR1 and CDR2 from the germline V gene are SGHAT and FQNNGV. CDR3 protein: CASSLDPAQPQHF. CDR3 DNA sequence: TGTGCCAGCAGCTTAGATCCTGCTCAGCCCCAGCATTTT.

The rearrangement uses TRBV6-1 and TRBJ1-2; tentatively, D is TRBD1 (5 bases). This CDR3 is built from 14 residues. The germline V gene has CDR1 MNHNS and CDR2 SASEGT. V lost 3 bases and J lost 9, with 17 bases in between. The CDR3: CASSDPQVFGSYTF. The CDR3 DNA follows: TGTGCCAGCAGTGACCCACAGGTTTTTGGAAGCTACACCTTC.

The rearrangement joins TRBV9 to TRBJ1-3, with D perhaps TRBD1 (5 bases). This CDR3 region has 17 residues. CDR1 and CDR2 (germline): SGDLS, YYNGEE. Trimming removed 4 bases from V and 0 bases from J, with 17 bases in between. The DNA for the CDR3 is TGTGCCAGCAGCCCGGCCGGGACCGCAAGCTCTGGAAACACCATATATTTT. Its protein is CASSPAGTASSGNTIYF. Full variable domain (outside the CDR3, taken from reference TRBV9 and TRBJ1-3): DSGVTQTPKHLITATGQRVTLRCSPRSGDLSVYWYQQSLDQGLQFLIQYYNGEERAKGNILERFSAQQFPDLHSELNLSSLELGDSALYFCASSPAGTASSGNTIYFGEGSWLTVV.

This clone was counted between two and nine times. The rearrangement links TRBV6-6 to TRBJ2-7, with 8 bases lining up with TRBD1. CDR3 length: 15 amino acids. With 6 bases clipped from V and 0 bases from J, the junction kept 7 bases outside the gene matches. Germline assignment: CDR1 MNHNY and CDR2 SVGAGI (reference sequence). CDR3 coding DNA: TGTGCCAGCAGAGGACAGGGAAGGGGCTCCTACGAGCAGTACGTC. It translates to CASRGQGRGSYEQYV.

This clone was seen a handful of times. CDR3 in amino acids: CAWSRRQGPQPQHF. Written as DNA, the CDR3 is TGTGCCTGGAGTCGGAGGCAGGGACCGCAGCCCCAGCATTTT. The rearrangement uses TRBV30 and TRBJ1-5, with a tentative D call TRBD1 (5 bases). The germline V and J ends were trimmed by 2 bases and 7 bases, with 15 bases remaining between them. CDR1 is GTSNPN and CDR2 is SVGIG in the germline V gene (reference sequence). The CDR3 runs 14 residues.

As DNA, the CDR3 is TGTGCCAGCGGGGGACAGGGGACCTACGAGCAGTACTTC. The encoded protein is CASGGQGTYEQYF. The chain uses TRBV6-1 and TRBJ2-7; 10 nucleotides agree with TRBD1. J gave up 2 bases and V 8 bases, and 3 bases lay outside the gene matches. In germline, CDR1 is MNHNS, CDR2 SASEGT. The CDR3 loop spans 13 amino acids.

The table lists this clone with a count of one. This chain links TRBV14 with TRBJ2-5; D might be TRBD1 (6 bases). Deletions cut 5 bases from V and 5 bases from J, with 15 bases between. Germline CDR1 reads SGHDN; CDR2 reads FVKESK. The CDR3 runs 14 residues. The CDR3: CASSWGQGMETQYF. CDR3 sequence (DNA): TGTGCCAGCAGCTGGGGGCAGGGGATGGAGACCCAGTACTTC.